The 23 T cell receptor beta chains below all came from one sample that was sequenced in a study of blood T cell repertoires in COVID-19 (dated by TCRdb to 2018 to 2020). The library came from the immunoSEQ multiplex PCR assay. TCRdb took this table from immuneACCESS and kept in-frame rearrangements with V and J called. Such tables lack part of the clones; where checked against another copy, unresolved V genes explain under half of the gap, and the rest is unexplained. This sample is represented by about 73,000 clones; 65% to 85% of them were singletons. The ten most abundant clones make up around 4.1% of the sample. The source material was peripheral blood. The receptor source for this set is a woman aged 55-69 years with acute or convalescent COVID-19.

This rearrangement joins TRBV29-1 to TRBJ1-2; D is unresolved. Germline CDR1 reads SQVTM; CDR2 reads ANQGSEA. This CDR3 comprises 12 residues. V lost 7 bases to trimming and J lost 5 bases, with 14 bases between them. CDR3 coding DNA: TGCAGCGGGAAAGAGGCCGGATATGGCTACACCTTC. Translating gives CSGKEAGYGYTF.

The V call is TRBV3-1 (or the pseudogene TRBV3-2), the J call TRBJ1-2; 8 bases fit TRBD1. The CDR3 is 11 amino acids. Germline V gene lookup returns CDR1 LGHDT and CDR2 YNNKEL (reference sequence). V shed 5 bases and J 8 bases; nucleotides not matched to a gene: 1. CDR3 DNA sequence: TGTGCCAGCAGCGGACAGGGCGGCTACACCTTC. This gives the protein CASSGQGGYTF.

This chain connects TRBV5-8 to TRBJ2-5; TRBD2 matches 11 bases. With 1 base clipped from V and 1 base from J, the junction kept 3 bases outside the gene matches. The CDR3 spans 16 residues. Germline V gives CDR1 SGHTS, CDR2 YDEGEE. The CDR3 region has the DNA TGTGCCAGCAGCTTGTTAGCGGGGGGGTTCCAAGAGACCCAGTACTTC. Encoded protein: CASSLLAGGFQETQYF.

This clone has a handful of counts. CDR3 protein: CASSLGLAGGPDEQFF. CDR3 sequence (DNA): TGTGCCAGCAGTCTCGGACTAGCGGGAGGACCGGATGAGCAGTTCTTC. The gene calls are TRBV6-6 and TRBJ2-1; 14 nucleotides agree with TRBD2. V dropped 5 bases and J dropped 8; count of bases not matched to a gene: 8. In germline, CDR1 is MNHNY, CDR2 SVGAGI (reference sequence). This CDR3 is 16 amino acids long.

This chain connects TRBV18 to TRBJ2-3; no firm D call. The V end lost 3 bases, the J end lost 2 bases, and 9 bases lay between the germline ends. The germline CDR1 and CDR2 sequences are KGHSH and LQKENI. The CDR3 is made up of 14 amino acids. The DNA for the CDR3 is TGTGCCAGCTCACCCTCTACCTACACAGATACGCAGTATTTT. As protein: CASSPSTYTDTQYF.

This clone was seen a single time. The chain employs TRBV30 and TRBJ2-3; unclear D gene. This CDR3 spans 11 amino acids. CDR1 GTSNPN and CDR2 SVGIG come from the germline V gene (reference sequence). Between the trimmed V and J ends, which lost 2 bases and 5 bases, there was a span of 5 bases. In DNA form, the CDR3 reads TGTGCCTGGAGTAGAGTAGATACGCAGTATTTT. This encodes CAWSRVDTQYF.

The J gene is TRBJ2-7, the V gene TRBV5-1; TRBD2 matches at 9 bases. Trimming took 2 bases from V and 3 from J; bases not matched to a gene: 18. From germline, CDR1 is SGHRS and CDR2 YFSETQ. This CDR3 comprises 19 residues. For the CDR3, the DNA is TGCGCCAGCAGCTTCCCCAAATTAGTAGGTAGCGGGAGTCTCTACGAGCAGTACTTC. Amino acids: CASSFPKLVGSGSLYEQYF.

The chain combines TRBV7-9 with TRBJ2-7; D is possibly TRBD2 (5 bases). CDR3 length: 15 amino acids. Germline CDR1 reads SEHNR; CDR2 reads FQNEAQ (reference sequence). V gave up 5 bases and J gave up 6 bases, with 20 bases separating them. The CDR3 reads CASSRFSGPLGEQYF. The CDR3 DNA reads TGTGCCAGCAGCCGTTTCAGCGGACCCTTGGGCGAGCAGTACTTC.

V usage is TRBV5-5 and J usage is TRBJ1-6, with D unresolved. The V gene lost 3 bases and the J gene lost 5 bases, with 12 bases spanning the gap. The CDR3 sequence is 15 residues long. The germline V gene has CDR1 SGHKS and CDR2 YYEKEE (reference sequence). The CDR3 sequence: CASSWRTENNSPLHF. For the CDR3, the DNA is TGTGCCAGCAGCTGGAGGACCGAAAATAATTCACCCCTCCACTTT.

The V and J genes are TRBV19 and TRBJ1-5; D gene uncertain. CDR1 is LNHDA, CDR2 SQIVND, per germline (reference sequence). This CDR3 comprises 13 residues. Deletions cut 3 bases from V and 2 bases from J, with 5 bases between. CDR3 protein: CASSMAGNQPQHF. The CDR3 DNA reads as TGTGCCAGTAGTATGGCTGGCAATCAGCCCCAGCATTTT.

The chain has TRBV15 and TRBJ1-1; TRBD1 aligns across 7 bases. The junction had 3 bases not matched to a gene; V was cut back by 4 bases and J by 1 base. The CDR3 runs 14 residues. Germline values: CDR1 LNHNV, CDR2 YYDKDF (reference sequence). CDR3 protein: CATSIQGWNTEAFF. Here the CDR3 DNA reads TGTGCCACCAGCATACAGGGGTGGAACACTGAAGCTTTCTTT.

This clone was found a few times. The chain joins TRBV6-2 or TRBV6-3 to TRBJ2-7; 8 positions agree with TRBD1. This CDR3 comprises 15 residues. The germline gives CDR1 MNHEY, CDR2 SVGEGT. The V gene end was trimmed by 2 bases and the J gene end by 4 bases; junction bases not matched to a gene: 7. The CDR3 here is CASSYPDRARYEQYF. CDR3 sequence (DNA): TGTGCCAGCAGTTACCCGGACAGGGCACGTTACGAGCAGTACTTC.

The chain carries TRBV7-7 and TRBJ2-5; a possible D gene is TRBD1 (6 bases). The length of the CDR3 is 14 residues. Germline V CDR1 and CDR2: SSHAT, FNYEAQ (reference sequence). V was pared by 8 bases and J by 1 base, with 14 bases between. The CDR3 region is CASADTGIQETQYF. CDR3 sequence (DNA): TGTGCCAGCGCCGATACAGGGATCCAAGAGACCCAGTACTTC.

The gene calls are TRBV7-8 and TRBJ1-2; D remains ambiguous. The length of the CDR3 is 16 residues. Trimming removed 0 bases from V and 7 bases from J, with 18 bases in between. Per germline, CDR1 SGHVS and CDR2 FQNEAQ. CDR3 region: CASSLARGGPYGGYTF. The CDR3, as DNA: TGTGCCAGCAGCTTAGCCCGAGGAGGACCTTACGGTGGCTACACCTTC. The full variable domain, with the rest looked up from reference TRBV7-8 and TRBJ1-2, is GAGVSQSPRYKVAKRGQDVALRCDPISGHVSLFWYQQALGQGPEFLTYFQNEAQLDKSGLPSDRFFAERPEGSVSTLKIQRTQQEDSAVYLCASSLARGGPYGGYTFGSGTRLTVV.

The rearrangement links TRBV27 to TRBJ2-5, with D possibly being TRBD1 (7 bases). Per the germline V gene, CDR1 is MNHEY and CDR2 is SMNVEV (reference sequence). CDR3 length: 14 amino acids. The ends were cut back, 3 bases at V and 3 bases at J, with 11 bases in the middle. The chain's CDR3 is CASSFAGGKETQYF. The CDR3 DNA reads as TGTGCCAGCAGTTTCGCAGGGGGGAAAGAGACCCAGTACTTC.

The chain joins TRBV7-9 to TRBJ1-5; tentative D call: TRBD1 (5 bases). Germline CDR1 and CDR2: SEHNR and FQNEAQ (reference sequence). V gave up 5 bases and J gave up 0 bases, with 11 bases separating them. This CDR3 contains 15 residues. CDR3 sequence reads: CASSPTGASNQPQHF. CDR3 sequence (DNA): TGTGCCAGCAGCCCCACAGGCGCTAGCAATCAGCCCCAGCATTTT.

The CDR3 reads CASSTGTGEKLFF. DNA for the CDR3: TGTGCCAGCAGTACAGGGACGGGTGAAAAACTGTTTTTT. The chain links TRBV2 to TRBJ1-4; a possible D gene is TRBD1 (6 bases). Trimming stripped 5 bases from V and 7 bases from J, with 11 bases between. The CDR3 has 13 amino acids. CDR1 SNHLY and CDR2 FYNNEI come from the germline V gene.

V is TRBV30 and J is TRBJ1-1; TRBD1 matches 9 bases. Germline V gene data show CDR1 as GTSNPN and CDR2 as SVGIG (reference sequence). CDR3 length: 17 residues. V shed 7 bases, J shed 1 base, and the junction held 16 bases outside the gene matches. This CDR3 is CALIPLGTGSRNTEAFF. The CDR3 DNA follows: TGTGCCTTGATTCCCCTCGGGACAGGGAGTCGGAACACTGAAGCTTTCTTT.

This chain joins TRBV30 and TRBJ1-1; no firm D call. V lost 0 bases, J lost 0 bases, and 5 bases lay in between. The CDR3 has 13 residues. Looked up from germline, CDR1 is GTSNPN and CDR2 is SVGIG (reference sequence). DNA for the CDR3: TGTGCCTGGAGTGTACTAGTGAACACTGAAGCTTTCTTT. The encoded protein is CAWSVLVNTEAFF.

The chain links TRBV28 to TRBJ2-5; D uncertain. The CDR3 runs to 12 residues. In germline, CDR1 is MDHEN, CDR2 SYDVKM. The germline V and J ends were trimmed by 6 bases and 5 bases, with 10 bases remaining between them. The CDR3 protein is CASSRGSETQYF. CDR3 DNA: TGTGCCAGCAGCCGAGGAAGCGAGACCCAGTACTTC.

This clone was counted once. CDR3 coding DNA: TGCAGCGTTGAAGAACCCCCGCCCAGGGGCGGAAATAATGAAAAACTGTTTTTT. It yields the protein CSVEEPPPRGGNNEKLFF. This sequence joins TRBV29-1 and TRBJ1-4, with D possibly matching TRBD1 (6 bases). Germline loops: CDR1 SQVTM, CDR2 ANQGSEA. CDR3 length: 18 amino acids. V lost 0 bases and J lost 4, with 21 bases in between. The full variable domain, with the rest looked up from reference TRBV29-1 and TRBJ1-4, is SAVISQKPSRDICQRGTSLTIQCQVDSQVTMMFWYRQQPGQSLTLIATANQGSEATYESGFVIDKFPISRPNLTFSTLTVSNMSPEDSSIYLCSVEEPPPRGGNNEKLFFGSGTQLSVL.

This rearrangement joins TRBV2 to TRBJ1-6; 8 bases line up with TRBD1. CDR3 size: 14 residues. V shed 8 bases, J shed 7 bases, and the junction held 7 bases outside the gene matches. From germline, CDR1 is SNHLY and CDR2 FYNNEI. CDR3 residues: CASRYRQGNSPLHF. The CDR3 DNA sequence: TGTGCCAGCCGCTATCGACAGGGGAATTCACCCCTCCACTTT.

V and J are TRBV14 and TRBJ2-5; 9 bases are shared with TRBD2. V shed 2 bases, J shed 7 bases, and the junction held 8 bases outside the gene matches. CDR3 size: 15 residues. In germline, CDR1 is SGHDN, CDR2 FVKESK. The DNA of the CDR3 is TGTGCCAGCAGCCAAAATAGCGGGAGTTTTGGGACCCAGTACTTC. It yields the protein CASSQNSGSFGTQYF.